These 18 T cell receptor beta chains were all obtained from the same sample, sequenced in a study of PD-1 blockade in classical Hodgkin lymphoma. In every patient, relapse followed autologous stem cell transplantation, while exposure to brentuximab vedotin differed. The method was immunoSEQ multiplex PCR; TCRdb's version includes in-frame clones alone and lacks a portion of them. The sample has more than 20,000 clones, about 80% seen once. The source material was peripheral blood mononuclear cells (PBMCs), sampled before the second cycle of nivolumab. These receptors were collected from a human donor with classical Hodgkin lymphoma.

This chain joins TRBV4-2 and TRBJ1-4, with 7 bases aligning to TRBD1. V lost 6 bases, J lost 6 bases, and 7 bases stayed unmatched. This CDR3 is built from 14 residues. Germline CDR1 reads LGHNA; CDR2 reads YNFKEQ. CDR3 sequence (DNA): TGTGCCAGCAGTCCGGGACAGTACGATGAAAAACTGTTTTTT. It specifies CASSPGQYDEKLFF.

The J gene is TRBJ1-2, the V gene TRBV19; maybe TRBD1 (5 bases). The germline CDR1 and CDR2 sequences are LNHDA and SQIVND (reference sequence). The CDR3 has 13 amino acids. V lost 6 bases to trimming and J lost 1 base, with 9 bases between them. CDR3 sequence reads: CASRGDVNYGYTF. The CDR3 DNA sequence: TGTGCCAGTAGAGGGGACGTTAACTATGGCTACACCTTC.

Note on this clone: Sequence at one end of the junction differs from germline and may be a read error. This sequence joins TRBV10-2 and TRBJ2-3, with 13 bases aligning to TRBD2. Germline V gives CDR1 WSHSY, CDR2 SAAADI. CDR3 length: 19 amino acids. The CDR3 DNA follows: TGCGCCGGCAGCGCGATCCCGGGACTAGCGGGACGAGGGGCAGATACGCAGTATTTT. Encoded protein: CAGSAIPGLAGRGADTQYF.

The CDR3 bases are TGCGCCAGCTCGTACACGTTAAATCAGCCCCAGCATTTT. It translates to CASSYTLNQPQHF. The chain employs TRBV4-1 and TRBJ1-5; D gene unclear. The CDR3 totals 13 residues. Trimming stripped 8 bases from V and 4 bases from J, with 12 bases between. In germline, CDR1 is MGHRA, CDR2 YSYEKL.

The J gene is TRBJ2-7, the V gene TRBV5-4, with no clear D. CDR3 size: 12 residues. The V and J ends lost 0 bases and 6 bases respectively, with 7 bases between them. Germline CDR1 and CDR2: SGHNT and YYREEE (reference sequence). The chain's CDR3 is CASSLASGEQYF. In DNA form, the CDR3 reads TGTGCCAGCAGCTTGGCCAGTGGCGAGCAGTACTTC.

The chain recombines TRBV6-1 with TRBJ1-2; a possible D gene is TRBD1 (5 bases). The CDR3 sequence is 9 residues long. Germline CDR1 and CDR2: MNHNS and SASEGT. V was pared by 8 bases and J by 7 bases, with 5 bases between. In DNA, the CDR3 is TGTGCCAGCGGGGGTGGCTACACCTTC. As protein: CASGGGYTF.

This chain connects TRBV15 to TRBJ2-1; TRBD2 matches at 7 bases. V trimming: 5 bases; J trimming: 4 bases; junction bases outside the gene matches: 8. Germline CDR1 reads LNHNV; CDR2 reads YYDKDF (reference sequence). The CDR3 length is 15 residues. CDR3 in amino acids: CATSEGRVLYNEQFF. For the CDR3, the DNA is TGTGCCACCAGCGAGGGGAGGGTTCTTTACAATGAGCAGTTCTTC.

This chain connects TRBV5-6 to TRBJ1-5; D is unresolved. The germline V gene encodes CDR1 SGHDT and CDR2 YYEEEE. Trimming removed 3 bases from V and 5 bases from J, with 18 bases in between. The CDR3 contains 16 residues. CDR3 DNA sequence: TGTGCCAGCAGCTCACTGAAGGACGGAATAGATCAGCCCCAGCATTTT. As protein: CASSSLKDGIDQPQHF.

The chain employs TRBV27 and TRBJ1-6, with 8 bases lining up with TRBD1. After removal of 5 bases from V and 3 bases from J, the junction contained 12 bases not matched to a gene. Germline V gene data show CDR1 as MNHEY and CDR2 as SMNVEV (reference sequence). The CDR3 sequence is 18 residues long. CDR3 sequence: CASSAKDRVRIYNSPLHF. Written as DNA, the CDR3 is TGTGCCAGCAGTGCCAAGGACAGGGTACGGATCTATAATTCACCCCTCCACTTT.

The chain joins TRBV19 to TRBJ1-2, with D possibly matching TRBD1 (5 bases). V gave up 7 bases and J gave up 7 bases, with 10 bases separating them. The CDR3 has 11 amino acids. Germline V lookup: CDR1 LNHDA, CDR2 SQIVND (reference sequence). In DNA form, the CDR3 reads TGTGCCAGTACCCACGGGACTGGCTACACCTTC. This gives the protein CASTHGTGYTF.

Notes on this clone: The same CDR3 arises from other DNA sequences in this sample as well. The chain links TRBV28 to TRBJ2-2, with 9 positions matching TRBD1. The CDR3 loop spans 16 amino acids. V lost 6 bases, J lost 3 bases, and 8 bases stayed unmatched. The germline V gene has CDR1 MDHEN and CDR2 SYDVKM. CDR3 protein: CASSSSDRGDTGELFF. Written as DNA, the CDR3 is TGTGCCAGCAGCAGTTCGGACAGGGGAGACACCGGGGAGCTGTTTTTT.

The genes are TRBV10-2 and TRBJ2-7; D is unresolved. Trimming took off 8 bases at V and 4 bases at J, with 21 bases between the two ends. Looked up from germline, CDR1 is WSHSY and CDR2 is SAAADI. This CDR3 region has 15 residues. The DNA of the CDR3 is TGCGCCAGCTGCCTTGATGGCCCCCCTTCTTACGAGCAGTACTTC. Translation: CASCLDGPPSYEQYF.

The V call is TRBV19, the J call TRBJ2-7; D possibly corresponds to TRBD1 (6 bases). Germline CDR1 and CDR2: LNHDA and SQIVND (reference sequence). Trimming pared 1 base from V and 3 bases from J, leaving 13 bases between. The length of the CDR3 is 15 residues. In DNA form, the CDR3 reads TGTGCCAGTAGTATAGTACAGGGTGGTTACTACGAGCAGTACTTC. Translating gives CASSIVQGGYYEQYF.

V and J are TRBV4-3 and TRBJ2-1; the match to TRBD2 covers 7 bases. Germline V gene sequence: CDR1 LGHNA, CDR2 YSLEER. With 2 bases clipped from V and 4 bases from J, the junction kept 5 bases outside the gene matches. This CDR3 is built from 15 residues. CDR3 DNA sequence: TGCGCCAGCAGCCAAAAGGGGCGGGAGTACAATGAGCAGTTCTTC. Residues: CASSQKGREYNEQFF.

The V gene is TRBV2, the J gene TRBJ1-2, with 8 positions matching TRBD1. This CDR3 spans 14 amino acids. Germline V lookup: CDR1 SNHLY, CDR2 FYNNEI. J lost 7 bases, V lost 3 bases, and 7 bases had no gene match. The CDR3 coding sequence is TGTGCCAGCAGTGAGCAGGGGGCGTGGGGTGGCTACACCTTC. Its translation is CASSEQGAWGGYTF.

V is TRBV7-9 and J is TRBJ2-7; D is unclear. CDR1 SEHNR and CDR2 FQNEAQ come from the germline V gene (reference sequence). Trimming took off 7 bases at V and 4 bases at J, with 17 bases between the two ends. The CDR3 has 14 amino acids. The CDR3 loop reads CASIQQDPPYEQYF. The CDR3 DNA reads TGTGCCAGCATTCAGCAGGATCCTCCTTACGAGCAGTACTTC.

The chain has TRBV19 and TRBJ1-2; possible D gene TRBD1, 5 bases. V was cut by 3 bases and J by 7 bases, with 12 bases left in between. There are 13 residues in the CDR3. Germline V gives CDR1 LNHDA, CDR2 SQIVND (reference sequence). The DNA of the CDR3 is TGTGCCAGTAGTATCGGTCGGGGGACTGGCTACACCTTC. It yields the protein CASSIGRGTGYTF. The variable domain in full, completed from reference TRBV19 and TRBJ1-2, reads DGGITQSPKYLFRKEGQNVTLSCEQNLNHDAMYWYRQDPGQGLRLIYYSQIVNDFQKGDIAEGYSVSREKKESFPLTVTSAQKNPTAFYLCASSIGRGTGYTFGSGTRLTVV.

The V call is TRBV10-2, the J call TRBJ2-1, with TRBD2 identical over 9 bases. Looked up from germline, CDR1 is WSHSY and CDR2 is SAAADI. This CDR3 has 12 amino acids. The J segment lost 6 bases and the V segment lost 9 bases, leaving 3 bases of the junction unmatched. For the CDR3, the DNA is TGCGCCAGTCGGACTAGCGTCAATGAGCAGTTCTTC. Translated: CASRTSVNEQFF.